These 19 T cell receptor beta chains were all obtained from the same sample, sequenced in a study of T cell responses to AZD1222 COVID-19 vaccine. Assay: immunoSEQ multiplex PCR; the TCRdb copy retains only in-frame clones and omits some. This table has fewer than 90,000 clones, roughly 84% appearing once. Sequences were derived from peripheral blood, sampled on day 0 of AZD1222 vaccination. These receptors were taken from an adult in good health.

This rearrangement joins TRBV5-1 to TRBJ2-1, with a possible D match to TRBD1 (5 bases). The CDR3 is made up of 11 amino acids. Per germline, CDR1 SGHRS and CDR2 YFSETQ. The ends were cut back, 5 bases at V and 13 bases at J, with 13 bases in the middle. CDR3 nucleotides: TGCGCCAGCAGGCGAGAGCAGGGTCAGTTCTTC. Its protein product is CASRREQGQFF.

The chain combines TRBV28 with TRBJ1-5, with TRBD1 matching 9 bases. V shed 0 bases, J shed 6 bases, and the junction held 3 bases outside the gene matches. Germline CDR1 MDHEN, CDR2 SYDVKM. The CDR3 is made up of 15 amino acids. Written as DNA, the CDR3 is TGTGCCAGCAGTTTATGGGACAGGGGCCGTCAGCCCCAGCATTTT. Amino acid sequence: CASSLWDRGRQPQHF.

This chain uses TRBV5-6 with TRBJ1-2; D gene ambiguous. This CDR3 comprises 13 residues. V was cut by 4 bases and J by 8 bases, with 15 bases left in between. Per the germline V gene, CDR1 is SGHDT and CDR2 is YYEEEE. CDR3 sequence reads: CASSVVQVVGYTF. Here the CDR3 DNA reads TGTGCCAGCAGCGTCGTCCAGGTAGTCGGCTACACCTTC.

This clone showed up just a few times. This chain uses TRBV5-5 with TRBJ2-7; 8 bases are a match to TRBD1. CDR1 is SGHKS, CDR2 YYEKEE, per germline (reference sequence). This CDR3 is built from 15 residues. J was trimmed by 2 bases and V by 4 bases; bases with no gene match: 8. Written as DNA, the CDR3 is TGTGCCAGCAGCCCCGGACAGGGAGACGCCTACGAGCAGTACTTC. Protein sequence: CASSPGQGDAYEQYF.

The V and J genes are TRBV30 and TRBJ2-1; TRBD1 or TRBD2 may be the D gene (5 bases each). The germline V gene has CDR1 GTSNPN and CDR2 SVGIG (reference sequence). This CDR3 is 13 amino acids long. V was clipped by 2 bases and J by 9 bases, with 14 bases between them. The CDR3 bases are TGTGCCTGGAGTTGGGACGCGGAAGGTGAGCAGTTCTTC. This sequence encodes CAWSWDAEGEQFF.

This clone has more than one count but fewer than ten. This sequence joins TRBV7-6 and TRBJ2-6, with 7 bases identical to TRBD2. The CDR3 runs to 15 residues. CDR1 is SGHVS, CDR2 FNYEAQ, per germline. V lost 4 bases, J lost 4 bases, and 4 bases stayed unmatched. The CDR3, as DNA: TGTGCCAGCAGCTGGCGACTAGCCGGGGCCAACGTCCTGACTTTC. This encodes CASSWRLAGANVLTF. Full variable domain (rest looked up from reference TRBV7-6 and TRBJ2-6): GAGVSQSPRYKVTKRGQDVALRCDPISGHVSLYWYRQALGQGPEFLTYFNYEAQQDKSGLPNDRFSAERPEGSISTLTIQRTEQRDSAMYRCASSWRLAGANVLTFGAGSRLTVL.

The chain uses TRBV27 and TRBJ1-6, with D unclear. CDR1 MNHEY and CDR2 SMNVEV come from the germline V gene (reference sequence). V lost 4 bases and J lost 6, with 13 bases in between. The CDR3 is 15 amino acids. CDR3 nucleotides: TGTGCCAGCAGTTCCCTAACGGTGGGTAATTCACCCCTCCACTTT. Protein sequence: CASSSLTVGNSPLHF.

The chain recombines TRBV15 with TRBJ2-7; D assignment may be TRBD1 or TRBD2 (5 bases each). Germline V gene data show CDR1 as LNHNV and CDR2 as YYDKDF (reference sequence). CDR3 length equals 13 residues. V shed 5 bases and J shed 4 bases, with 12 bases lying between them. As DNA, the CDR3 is TGTGCCACCAGCCTGGGGGAGAAATACGAGCAGTACTTC. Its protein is CATSLGEKYEQYF.

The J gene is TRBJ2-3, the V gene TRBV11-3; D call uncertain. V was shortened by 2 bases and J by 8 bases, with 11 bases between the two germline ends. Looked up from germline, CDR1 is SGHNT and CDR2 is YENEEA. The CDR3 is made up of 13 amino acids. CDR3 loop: CASSLSQAVTQYF. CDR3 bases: TGTGCCAGCAGCTTATCCCAGGCGGTTACGCAGTATTTT.

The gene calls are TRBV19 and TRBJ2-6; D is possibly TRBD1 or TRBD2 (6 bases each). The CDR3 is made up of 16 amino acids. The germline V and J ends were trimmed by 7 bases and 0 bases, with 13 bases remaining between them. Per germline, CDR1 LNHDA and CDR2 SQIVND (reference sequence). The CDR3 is CASIGGLFSGANVLTF. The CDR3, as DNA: TGTGCCAGTATTGGGGGGCTCTTCTCTGGGGCCAACGTCCTGACTTTC.

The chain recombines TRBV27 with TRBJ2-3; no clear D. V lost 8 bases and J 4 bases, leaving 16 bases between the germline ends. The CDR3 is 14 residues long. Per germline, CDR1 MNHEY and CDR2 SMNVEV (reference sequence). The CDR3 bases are TGTGCCAGCGGTAGAGGTGGCAAGGCAGATACGCAGTATTTT. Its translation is CASGRGGKADTQYF.

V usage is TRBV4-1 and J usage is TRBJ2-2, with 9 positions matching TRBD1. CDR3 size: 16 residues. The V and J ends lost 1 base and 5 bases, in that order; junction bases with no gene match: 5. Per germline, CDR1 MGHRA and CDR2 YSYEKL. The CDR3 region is CASSQANRGQTGELFF. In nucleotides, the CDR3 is TGCGCCAGCAGCCAAGCCAACAGGGGGCAAACCGGGGAGCTGTTTTTT.

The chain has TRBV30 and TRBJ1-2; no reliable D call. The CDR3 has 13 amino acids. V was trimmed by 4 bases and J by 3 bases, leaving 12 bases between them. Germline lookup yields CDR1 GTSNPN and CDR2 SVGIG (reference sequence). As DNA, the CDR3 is TGTGCCTGGAACAGATTTTCAGACTATGGCTACACCTTC. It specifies CAWNRFSDYGYTF.

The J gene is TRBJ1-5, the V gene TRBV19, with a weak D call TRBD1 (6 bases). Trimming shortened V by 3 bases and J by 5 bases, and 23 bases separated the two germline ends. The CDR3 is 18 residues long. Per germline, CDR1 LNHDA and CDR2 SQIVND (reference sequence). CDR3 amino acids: CASSIGGASFSGHQPQHF. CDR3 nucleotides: TGTGCCAGTAGTATTGGGGGCGCGTCGTTCAGCGGGCATCAGCCCCAGCATTTT.

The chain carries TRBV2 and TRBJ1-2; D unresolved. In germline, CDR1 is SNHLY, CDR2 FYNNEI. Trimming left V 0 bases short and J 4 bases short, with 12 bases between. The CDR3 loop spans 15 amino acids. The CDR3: CASSEARWTLYGYTF. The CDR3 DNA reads TGTGCCAGCAGTGAAGCCAGGTGGACCCTCTATGGCTACACCTTC.

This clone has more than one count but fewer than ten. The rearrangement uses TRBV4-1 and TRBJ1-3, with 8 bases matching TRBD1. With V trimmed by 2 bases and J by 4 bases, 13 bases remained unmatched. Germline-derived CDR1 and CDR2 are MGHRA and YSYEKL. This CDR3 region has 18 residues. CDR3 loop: CASSQHADQGAFGNTIYF. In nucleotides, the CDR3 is TGCGCCAGCAGCCAACATGCAGACCAGGGGGCGTTCGGAAACACCATATATTTT.

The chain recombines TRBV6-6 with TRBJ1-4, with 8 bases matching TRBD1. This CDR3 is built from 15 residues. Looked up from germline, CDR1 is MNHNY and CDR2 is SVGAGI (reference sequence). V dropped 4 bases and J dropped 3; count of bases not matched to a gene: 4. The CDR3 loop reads CASSSGQGSNEKLFF. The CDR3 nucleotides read TGTGCCAGCAGTTCCGGACAGGGATCTAATGAAAAACTGTTTTTT.

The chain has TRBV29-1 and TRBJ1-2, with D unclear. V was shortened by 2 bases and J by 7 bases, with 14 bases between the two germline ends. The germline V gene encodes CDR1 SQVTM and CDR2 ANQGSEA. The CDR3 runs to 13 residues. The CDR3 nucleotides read TGCAGCGTTGAACCTCACACCTACGGTGGCTACACCTTC. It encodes CSVEPHTYGGYTF.

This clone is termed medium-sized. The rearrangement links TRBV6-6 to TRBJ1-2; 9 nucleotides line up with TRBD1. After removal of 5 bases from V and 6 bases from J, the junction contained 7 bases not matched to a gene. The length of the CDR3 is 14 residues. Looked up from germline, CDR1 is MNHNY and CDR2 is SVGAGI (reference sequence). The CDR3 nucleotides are TGTGCCAGCAGTCTCTCCCGACAGGGGGATGGCTACACCTTC. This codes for CASSLSRQGDGYTF.